The 17 T cell receptor beta chains in this list originate from one sample, sequenced in a study of cytomegalovirus exposure and HLA in healthy donors. PCR primers comprised 60 Vbeta and 13 Jbeta primers. Sequencing used immunoSEQ multiplex PCR; TCRdb keeps in-frame clones, though not all of them. The table includes under 85,000 clones, 60% to 85% detected once. The sample was PBMCs. The receptor source for this set is a woman aged 40 to 50 in good health and CMV-seropositive.

The chain recombines TRBV30 with TRBJ2-1; D may be TRBD1 (6 bases). V gave up 0 bases and J gave up 9 bases, with 18 bases separating them. CDR1 and CDR2 (germline): GTSNPN, SVGIG (reference sequence). This CDR3 contains 15 residues. CDR3 sequence: CAWSVQGTTGSEQFF. CDR3 in DNA: TGTGCCTGGAGTGTACAGGGTACAACTGGAAGTGAGCAGTTCTTC.

The rearrangement uses TRBV29-1 and TRBJ2-7; the match to TRBD2 covers 10 bases. In germline, CDR1 is SQVTM, CDR2 ANQGSEA. This CDR3 comprises 16 residues. The J segment lost 2 bases and the V segment lost 2 bases, leaving 9 bases of the junction unmatched. CDR3: CSVELSSGSVTYEQYF. The CDR3 DNA follows: TGCAGCGTTGAACTCTCTAGCGGGAGTGTCACCTACGAGCAGTACTTC.

The chain joins TRBV30 to TRBJ1-1, with D maybe TRBD1 (6 bases). The length of the CDR3 is 14 residues. V was cut by 1 base and J by 1 base, with 10 bases left in between. Germline assignment: CDR1 GTSNPN and CDR2 SVGIG (reference sequence). This CDR3 is CAWSAQGGNTEAFF. CDR3 in DNA: TGTGCCTGGAGTGCACAGGGTGGGAACACTGAAGCTTTCTTT.

A remark on this clone: Relative to the germline gene, one junction end is altered; a read error may explain this. The gene calls are TRBV30 and TRBJ1-1, with 9 positions matching TRBD1. The CDR3 has 14 residues. CDR1 and CDR2 from the germline V gene are GTSNPN and SVGIG (reference sequence). The CDR3 loop reads CVWSAGQGNTEAFF. As DNA, the CDR3 is TGTGTCTGGAGTGCGGGACAGGGGAACACTGAAGCTTTCTTT.

The V call is TRBV5-1, the J call TRBJ1-4, with D uncertain. CDR3 length: 16 residues. CDR1 is SGHRS and CDR2 is YFSETQ in the germline V gene. Trimming shortened V by 4 bases and J by 3 bases, and 16 bases separated the two germline ends. The CDR3 sequence: CASSKDLSGANEKLFF. The CDR3 nucleotides read TGCGCCAGCAGCAAGGATCTTTCCGGGGCTAATGAAAAACTGTTTTTT.

In this sample, this clone turned up once. The rearrangement links TRBV5-1 to TRBJ2-5, with TRBD2 matching over 9 bases. The germline CDR1 and CDR2 sequences are SGHRS and YFSETQ. Germline trimming cut 0 bases from V and 5 bases from J; bases unmatched to any gene: 8. The CDR3 loop spans 16 amino acids. The CDR3 protein is CASSLGLAGNWETQYF. CDR3 DNA: TGCGCCAGCAGCTTGGGGCTAGCGGGGAACTGGGAGACCCAGTACTTC.

This clone was seen a few times. The V call is TRBV5-1, the J call TRBJ1-2; D remains ambiguous. This CDR3 is built from 11 residues. Germline assignment: CDR1 SGHRS and CDR2 YFSETQ. Between the trimmed V and J ends, which lost 4 bases and 8 bases, there was a span of 9 bases. The CDR3 here is CASSAGSGYTF. CDR3 nucleotide sequence: TGCGCCAGCAGCGCCGGGAGCGGCTACACCTTC.

The chain uses TRBV25-1 and TRBJ1-6; possible D gene TRBD1, 6 bases. The V end lost 8 bases, the J end lost 2 bases, and 10 bases lay between the germline ends. Germline-derived CDR1 and CDR2 are MGHDK and SYGVNS. This CDR3 has 14 residues. CDR3 bases: TGTGCCAGCGGAGGACAGACCTATAATTCACCCCTCCACTTT. This codes for CASGGQTYNSPLHF.

V usage is TRBV5-6 and J usage is TRBJ2-7; 10 bases match TRBD1. The CDR3 covers 15 residues. The junction had 6 bases not matched to a gene; V was cut back by 2 bases and J by 4 bases. Germline values: CDR1 SGHDT, CDR2 YYEEEE. This CDR3 is CASSFAGTGVYEQYF. The CDR3 DNA reads TGTGCCAGCAGCTTTGCAGGGACAGGGGTGTACGAGCAGTACTTC. The full variable domain, in which reference TRBV5-6 and TRBJ2-7 provide the parts outside the CDR3, is DAGVTQSPTHLIKTRGQQVTLRCSPKSGHDTVSWYQQALGQGPQFIFQYYEEEERQRGNFPDRFSGHQFPNYSSELNVNALLLGDSALYLCASSFAGTGVYEQYFGPGTRLTVT.

Of note for this clone: Within the sample, other DNA sequences also encode this same CDR3. V gene TRBV29-1 combines with J gene TRBJ1-1; a weak D match, TRBD1 (5 bases). Germline CDR1 SQVTM, CDR2 ANQGSEA. The CDR3 has 11 residues. V was clipped by 6 bases and J by 5 bases, with 10 bases between them. CDR3 residues: CSVNRGTEAFF. The CDR3 DNA reads as TGCAGCGTGAACCGGGGGACTGAAGCTTTCTTT.

The rearrangement links TRBV27 to TRBJ2-5; TRBD2 matches at 8 bases. The J call may be faulty, since TRBJ2-7 better matches the DNA end. The CDR3 spans 15 residues. CDR1 and CDR2 from the germline V gene are MNHEY and SMNVEV (reference sequence). The CDR3 nucleotides read TGTGCCAGCAGTTTAGGTTCGGGAGGGACCTACGAGCAGTACTTC. Protein product: CASSLGSGGTYEQYF.

J is TRBJ1-2 and V is TRBV30; D perhaps matches TRBD1 (6 bases). The CDR3 loop spans 14 amino acids. Germline V gives CDR1 GTSNPN, CDR2 SVGIG (reference sequence). With 0 bases removed from V and 4 bases from J, the gap between germline ends came to 12 bases. This CDR3 reads CAWSVPGVSYGYTF. In DNA form, the CDR3 reads TGTGCCTGGAGTGTACCAGGGGTTTCCTATGGCTACACCTTC. The full variable domain, in which reference TRBV30 and TRBJ1-2 provide the parts outside the CDR3, is SQTIHQWPATLVQPVGSPLSLECTVEGTSNPNLYWYRQAAGRGLQLLFYSVGIGQISSEVPQNLSASRPQDRQFILSSKKLLLSDSGFYLCAWSVPGVSYGYTFGSGTRLTVV.

This chain joins TRBV19 and TRBJ2-3; tentative D call: TRBD1 (6 bases). Germline V lookup: CDR1 LNHDA, CDR2 SQIVND (reference sequence). V was pared by 3 bases and J by 4 bases, with 11 bases between. This CDR3 region has 14 residues. CDR3 sequence (DNA): TGTGCCAGTAGTATCCAGGGGTCCGCAGATACGCAGTATTTT. Translating it yields CASSIQGSADTQYF. Full variable domain (remainder filled in from reference TRBV19 and TRBJ2-3): DGGITQSPKYLFRKEGQNVTLSCEQNLNHDAMYWYRQDPGQGLRLIYYSQIVNDFQKGDIAEGYSVSREKKESFPLTVTSAQKNPTAFYLCASSIQGSADTQYFGPGTRLTVL.

J is TRBJ2-7 and V is TRBV5-4; the D gene is possibly TRBD2 (6 bases). The CDR3 is 15 amino acids. Germline CDR1 and CDR2: SGHNT and YYREEE (reference sequence). V lost 4 bases and J lost 6, with 20 bases in between. The CDR3 loop reads CASSPSGRGVGEQYF. DNA of the CDR3: TGTGCCAGCAGCCCGTCGGGGCGCGGGGTAGGCGAGCAGTACTTC.

V is TRBV2 and J is TRBJ2-3; no reliable D call. Trimming took off 5 bases at V and 2 bases at J, with 2 bases between the two ends. The CDR3 has 11 residues. From germline, CDR1 is SNHLY and CDR2 FYNNEI. This chain's CDR3 is CASSYTDTQYF. CDR3 nucleotide sequence: TGTGCCAGCAGTTACACAGATACGCAGTATTTT.

V gene TRBV5-1 combines with J gene TRBJ2-1; TRBD2 matches 7 bases. From germline, CDR1 is SGHRS and CDR2 YFSETQ. CDR3 length: 15 residues. Trimming removed 4 bases from V and 0 bases from J; junction bases left unmatched: 4. The CDR3 spells CASSASGPSYNEQFF. For the CDR3, the DNA is TGCGCCAGCAGCGCTAGCGGCCCCTCCTACAATGAGCAGTTCTTC.

The CDR3 sequence is CASSLLSGGASTDTQYF. The CDR3 DNA is TGTGCCAGCAGCTTACTTAGCGGGGGGGCTAGCACAGATACGCAGTATTTT. The chain combines TRBV5-5 with TRBJ2-3; 11 bases match TRBD2. V shed 2 bases and J 0 bases; nucleotides not matched to a gene: 5. The length of the CDR3 is 17 residues. The germline V gene encodes CDR1 SGHKS and CDR2 YYEKEE (reference sequence).